A single sample gave rise to the 20 T cell receptor beta chains below, sequenced in a study of blood T cell repertoires in COVID-19. Using immunoSEQ multiplex PCR, the repertoire was profiled, and TCRdb retains in-frame clones only, with some absent. The sample contains approximately 200,000 clones, 70% to 90% of which appear only once. The sample taken for sequencing was peripheral blood. The receptor set was obtained from a woman under 40 with acute or convalescent COVID-19.

The V call is TRBV29-1, the J call TRBJ1-4; tentative D call: TRBD1 (5 bases). This CDR3 region has 13 residues. V was pared by 7 bases and J by 5 bases, with 14 bases between. Germline CDR1 SQVTM, CDR2 ANQGSEA. In DNA, the CDR3 is TGCAGCGCCGCAAGGGGAACGAATGAAAAACTGTTTTTT. This translates into CSAARGTNEKLFF.

The rearrangement links TRBV28 to TRBJ2-5; 9 bases line up with TRBD1. V lost 4 bases to trimming and J lost 5 bases; unmatched junction nucleotides: 11. Germline lookup yields CDR1 MDHEN and CDR2 SYDVKM. The CDR3 is 16 residues long. The CDR3 DNA follows: TGTGCCAGCAGTTCTCCCGGGACAGGGAGGAGGGAGACCCAGTACTTC. Amino acid sequence: CASSSPGTGRRETQYF.

This chain joins TRBV6-5 and TRBJ2-5; D gene uncertain. This CDR3 contains 13 residues. Trimming removed 4 bases at V and 6 bases at J, with 12 bases between. Per germline, CDR1 MNHEY and CDR2 SVGAGI. CDR3 sequence (DNA): TGTGCCAGCAGTTCCACAGTCTCCCAGACCCAGTACTTC. This codes for CASSSTVSQTQYF.

The rearrangement uses TRBV2 and TRBJ1-2; unclear D gene. Germline V gene lookup returns CDR1 SNHLY and CDR2 FYNNEI. The CDR3 spans 13 residues. With 3 bases removed from V and 2 bases from J, the gap between germline ends came to 7 bases. The DNA of the CDR3 is TGTGCCAGCAGTGAGTCGGGAAACTATGGCTACACCTTC. As protein: CASSESGNYGYTF. Supplemented by reference TRBV2 and TRBJ1-2, the full variable domain reads EPEVTQTPSHQVTQMGQEVILRCVPISNHLYFYWYRQILGQKVEFLVSFYNNEISEKSEIFDDQFSVERPDGSNFTLKIRSTKLEDSAMYFCASSESGNYGYTFGSGTRLTVV.

The V and J genes are TRBV19 and TRBJ2-2; D is perhaps TRBD2 (6 bases). The CDR3 has 15 residues. Germline V gives CDR1 LNHDA, CDR2 SQIVND (reference sequence). V lost 1 base to trimming and J lost 6 bases, with 12 bases between them. CDR3 residues: CASSIVGGSAGELFF. CDR3 nucleotide sequence: TGTGCCAGTAGTATAGTTGGGGGGTCGGCCGGGGAGCTGTTTTTT.

The genes are TRBV5-1 and TRBJ2-3; unclear D gene. Germline CDR1 SGHRS, CDR2 YFSETQ. CDR3 length: 14 residues. The V end lost 1 base, the J end lost 6 bases, and 12 bases lay between the germline ends. The CDR3 region has the DNA TGCGCCAGCAGCTTGACCTCTACCTACGATACGCAGTATTTT. Translated, it gives CASSLTSTYDTQYF.

The chain couples TRBV27 to TRBJ2-3, with D possibly being TRBD2 (6 bases). CDR1 is MNHEY, CDR2 SMNVEV, per germline (reference sequence). V was cut by 6 bases and J by 0 bases, with 10 bases left in between. There are 14 residues in the CDR3. The CDR3 region is CASRLTRSTDTQYF. Here the CDR3 DNA reads TGTGCCAGCAGGTTGACTAGGAGCACAGATACGCAGTATTTT.

The chain carries TRBV5-1 and TRBJ2-2; D might be TRBD1 (6 bases). The length of the CDR3 is 16 residues. Trimming left V 3 bases short and J 5 bases short, with 17 bases between. CDR1 and CDR2 from the germline V gene are SGHRS and YFSETQ. CDR3 protein: CASSSPAQGSTGELFF. DNA for the CDR3: TGCGCCAGCAGCTCGCCCGCACAGGGATCAACCGGGGAGCTGTTTTTT.

The V call is TRBV5-1, the J call TRBJ2-1; 9 nucleotides align to TRBD1. V was pared by 4 bases and J by 6 bases, with 8 bases of the junction left unmatched. The CDR3 has 15 residues. Germline CDR1 is SGHRS and CDR2 is YFSETQ. The CDR3 loop reads CASSAPGQGGNEQFF. The CDR3 DNA reads TGCGCCAGCAGCGCCCCGGGACAGGGCGGCAATGAGCAGTTCTTC.

This clone has just one count. This rearrangement joins TRBV7-9 to TRBJ2-3, with D possibly TRBD2 on 5 matching bases. The V and J ends lost 5 bases and 1 base respectively, with 13 bases between them. The CDR3 is 15 amino acids. Germline lookup yields CDR1 SEHNR and CDR2 FQNEAQ (reference sequence). For the CDR3, the DNA is TGTGCCAGCAGCGCCGGAGAACTAGGCACAGATACGCAGTATTTT. It codes for CASSAGELGTDTQYF.

The J gene is TRBJ2-1, the V gene TRBV7-2; D gene uncertain. The germline gives CDR1 SGHTA, CDR2 FQGNSA. Trimming cost V 0 bases and J 2 bases, with 8 bases left between them. The CDR3 spans 15 residues. The CDR3 reads CASSLARPPYNEQFF. The CDR3 DNA sequence: TGTGCCAGCAGCTTAGCGCGGCCCCCCTACAATGAGCAGTTCTTC.

The chain recombines TRBV6-4 with TRBJ2-3, with a weak D call TRBD2 (5 bases). This CDR3 region has 13 residues. From germline, CDR1 is MRHNA and CDR2 SNTAGT. V shed 5 bases and J shed 3 bases, with 9 bases lying between them. DNA for the CDR3: TGTGCCAGCAGTATCGGGGTTACAGATACGCAGTATTTT. Its protein product is CASSIGVTDTQYF.

The chain uses TRBV2 and TRBJ2-1; D may be TRBD1 (6 bases). Germline lookup yields CDR1 SNHLY and CDR2 FYNNEI. Trimming removed 8 bases at V and 8 bases at J, with 13 bases between. CDR3 length equals 12 residues. CDR3 in amino acids: CASVRQVDEQFF. In DNA, the CDR3 is TGTGCCAGCGTGCGACAGGTCGATGAGCAGTTCTTC.

The gene calls are TRBV29-1 and TRBJ2-5, with TRBD2 as a possible D gene (6 bases). Germline CDR1 reads SQVTM; CDR2 reads ANQGSEA. The germline V and J ends were trimmed by 1 base and 4 bases, with 7 bases remaining between them. The length of the CDR3 is 12 residues. CDR3 sequence (DNA): TGCAGCGTTGAAGTGGGGGGAGAGACCCAGTACTTC. Its translation: CSVEVGGETQYF.

There are a few counts of this clone. The chain is built from TRBV7-6 and TRBJ2-3; 11 bases align to TRBD2. V lost 1 base, J lost 4 bases, and 7 bases stayed unmatched. Germline-derived CDR1 and CDR2 are SGHVS and FNYEAQ. The CDR3 contains 17 residues. Here the CDR3 reads CASSLGTSGLDSDTQYF. The CDR3 DNA reads as TGTGCCAGCAGCTTAGGGACTAGCGGGTTGGATTCAGATACGCAGTATTTT.

This CDR3 is CASSPNEGQPQHF. The CDR3 nucleotides read TGTGCCAGCTCACCGAACGAGGGTCAGCCCCAGCATTTT. The chain couples TRBV18 to TRBJ1-5; no reliable D call. Trimming took 3 bases from V and 6 from J, leaving 9 bases between them. The CDR3 is 13 amino acids. The germline CDR1 and CDR2 sequences are KGHSH and LQKENI. Drawing the rest from reference TRBV18 and TRBJ1-5, the complete variable domain is NAGVMQNPRHLVRRRGQEARLRCSPMKGHSHVYWYRQLPEEGLKFMVYLQKENIIDESGMPKERFSAEFPKEGPSILRIQQVVRGDSAAYFCASSPNEGQPQHFGDGTRLSIL.

V usage is TRBV15 and J usage is TRBJ1-2; D is possibly TRBD1 (6 bases). Looked up from germline, CDR1 is LNHNV and CDR2 is YYDKDF (reference sequence). The CDR3 covers 14 residues. V shed 1 base and J shed 2 bases, with 8 bases lying between them. Here the CDR3 reads CATSRAGTNYGYTF. The CDR3 nucleotides are TGTGCCACCAGCAGAGCCGGGACAAACTATGGCTACACCTTC.

This chain joins TRBV28 and TRBJ2-5, with D perhaps matching TRBD2 (5 bases). Between the trimmed V and J ends, which lost 8 bases and 2 bases, there was a span of 15 bases. The germline V gene has CDR1 MDHEN and CDR2 SYDVKM. The CDR3 spans 14 residues. CDR3 sequence: CASSRRSSQETQYF. DNA for the CDR3: TGTGCCAGCTCCAGGAGGAGCAGTCAAGAGACCCAGTACTTC.

J is TRBJ2-2 and V is TRBV6-5; D ambiguous. The V gene's germline CDR1 is MNHEY and CDR2 SVGAGI. V lost 0 bases to trimming and J lost 6 bases, with 14 bases between them. This CDR3 has 16 amino acids. The CDR3 region has the DNA TGTGCCAGCAGTTACTCGCCGGGTTGGGTCGCCGGGGAGCTGTTTTTT. Protein product: CASSYSPGWVAGELFF.

This clone is a singleton in its sample. The chain combines TRBV27 with TRBJ2-1, with 8 bases aligning to TRBD2. The J segment lost 6 bases and the V segment lost 5 bases, leaving 9 bases of the junction unmatched. The CDR3 totals 15 residues. CDR1 MNHEY and CDR2 SMNVEV come from the germline V gene (reference sequence). CDR3 region: CASSIYPTSVNEQFF. CDR3 bases: TGTGCCAGCAGTATATACCCGACTAGCGTCAATGAGCAGTTCTTC.